A selection of T cell receptor beta chains follows, all from one sample in a study of cytomegalovirus exposure and HLA in healthy donors. Sequencing used immunoSEQ multiplex PCR; TCRdb keeps in-frame clones, though not all of them. The table lists about 160,000 clones, 60% to 80% of them singletons. The specimen sequenced was PBMCs. All receptors come from a man between 25 and 39 years old in good health and CMV-seropositive. Both conserved end residues are part of each CDR3. A D gene is named only where the DNA matches it firmly. Rows may omit the clone size; those that give it use once, few, many or a size class.

d_call: TRBD2; j_call: TRBJ2-2; v_call: TRBV10-3; clone_size: .; cdr3_nt: TGTGCCATCAGTGAGTCGAGTAGCGGGGGGCCCACCGGGGAGCTGTTTTTT; cdr3_aa: CAISESSSGGPTGELFF
d_call: .; j_call: TRBJ1-5; v_call: TRBV9; clone_size: few; cdr3_nt: TGTGCCAGCAGCGTCCGGGGGGAGGGCAATCAGCCCCAGCATTTT; cdr3_aa: CASSVRGEGNQPQHF
d_call: .; j_call: TRBJ2-7; v_call: TRBV5-1; clone_size: .; cdr3_nt: TGCGCCAGCAGTTTGACAGCCTACGAGCAGTACTTC; cdr3_aa: CASSLTAYEQYF
d_call: .; j_call: TRBJ1-4; v_call: TRBV27; clone_size: .; cdr3_nt: TGTGCCAGCAGACCAGCAGGGCTGGGGGAAAAACTGTTTTTT; cdr3_aa: CASRPAGLGEKLFF
d_call: TRBD1; j_call: TRBJ1-2; v_call: TRBV2; clone_size: .; cdr3_nt: TGTGCCAGCAGCGAGACAGGGCGGGGTGGCTACACCTTC; cdr3_aa: CASSETGRGGYTF
d_call: .; j_call: TRBJ2-3; v_call: TRBV5-1; clone_size: .; cdr3_nt: TGCGCCAGCAGCTTGCTGCCCGAGACAGCTATCACAGATACGCAGTATTTT; cdr3_aa: CASSLLPETAITDTQYF
d_call: TRBD1; j_call: TRBJ1-4; v_call: TRBV5-1; clone_size: .; cdr3_nt: TGCGCCAGCAGTTTAAGACAGGGGGCAACTAATGAAAAACTGTTTTTT; cdr3_aa: CASSLRQGATNEKLFF
d_call: .; j_call: TRBJ2-7; v_call: TRBV6-5; clone_size: few; cdr3_nt: TGTGCCAGCAGCCCAACCCTGCGGGGACACGAGCAGTACTTC; cdr3_aa: CASSPTLRGHEQYF
d_call: .; j_call: TRBJ2-5; v_call: TRBV2; clone_size: .; cdr3_nt: TGTGCCAGCAGCCAGGGGCCCAGTCAAGAGACCCAGTACTTC; cdr3_aa: CASSQGPSQETQYF
d_call: TRBD1; j_call: TRBJ1-6; v_call: TRBV10-2; clone_size: .; cdr3_nt: TGCGCCAGCACAGGGGGTAGGACCTATAATTCACCCCTCCACTTT; cdr3_aa: CASTGGRTYNSPLHF
d_call: TRBD1; j_call: TRBJ1-5; v_call: TRBV28; clone_size: .; cdr3_nt: TGTGCCAGCAGTTCAACCGGGACAGGGACTCAGCCCCAGCATTTT; cdr3_aa: CASSSTGTGTQPQHF
d_call: TRBD2; j_call: TRBJ2-7; v_call: TRBV5-1; clone_size: .; cdr3_nt: TGCGCCAGCAGCTTGGGGACTAGCGGGGTTGGGTCCTACGAGCAGTACTTC; cdr3_aa: CASSLGTSGVGSYEQYF
d_call: TRBD2; j_call: TRBJ2-5; v_call: TRBV9; clone_size: .; cdr3_nt: TGTGCCAGCAGCGTAGCCGGGACTATGCGAGGTGAGACCCAGTACTTC; cdr3_aa: CASSVAGTMRGETQYF
d_call: .; j_call: TRBJ1-4; v_call: TRBV6-5; clone_size: few; cdr3_nt: TGTGCCAGCAGTTACCTCCAATCGGGGGAAAAACTGTTTTTT; cdr3_aa: CASSYLQSGEKLFF
d_call: .; j_call: TRBJ2-1; v_call: TRBV11-1; clone_size: .; cdr3_nt: TGTGCCAGCAGCTCCCCGGGACAAGAATCCTACAATGAGCAGTTCTTC; cdr3_aa: CASSSPGQESYNEQFF
d_call: .; j_call: TRBJ2-2; v_call: TRBV27; clone_size: .; cdr3_nt: TGTGCCAGCACTACGGCCGGGGAGCTGTTTTTT; cdr3_aa: CASTTAGELFF
d_call: .; j_call: TRBJ2-1; v_call: TRBV7-8; clone_size: .; cdr3_nt: TGTGCCAGCAGCTTAATGGTGGGGAGTCACAATGAGCAGTTCTTC; cdr3_aa: CASSLMVGSHNEQFF
d_call: .; j_call: TRBJ2-7; v_call: TRBV6-1; clone_size: .; cdr3_nt: TGTGCCAGCAGTGAAGCCAGGTCCTCCTACGAGCAGTACTTC; cdr3_aa: CASSEARSSYEQYF
d_call: TRBD2; j_call: TRBJ2-7; v_call: TRBV7-9; clone_size: .; cdr3_nt: TGTGCCAGCAGCTCACCGGGACTAGCGGGGCTCGAGCAGTACTTC; cdr3_aa: CASSSPGLAGLEQYF
d_call: .; j_call: TRBJ2-7; v_call: TRBV4-1; clone_size: .; cdr3_nt: TGCGCCAGCAGCCAATTCGGCCGGACTTACGAGCAGTACTTC; cdr3_aa: CASSQFGRTYEQYF